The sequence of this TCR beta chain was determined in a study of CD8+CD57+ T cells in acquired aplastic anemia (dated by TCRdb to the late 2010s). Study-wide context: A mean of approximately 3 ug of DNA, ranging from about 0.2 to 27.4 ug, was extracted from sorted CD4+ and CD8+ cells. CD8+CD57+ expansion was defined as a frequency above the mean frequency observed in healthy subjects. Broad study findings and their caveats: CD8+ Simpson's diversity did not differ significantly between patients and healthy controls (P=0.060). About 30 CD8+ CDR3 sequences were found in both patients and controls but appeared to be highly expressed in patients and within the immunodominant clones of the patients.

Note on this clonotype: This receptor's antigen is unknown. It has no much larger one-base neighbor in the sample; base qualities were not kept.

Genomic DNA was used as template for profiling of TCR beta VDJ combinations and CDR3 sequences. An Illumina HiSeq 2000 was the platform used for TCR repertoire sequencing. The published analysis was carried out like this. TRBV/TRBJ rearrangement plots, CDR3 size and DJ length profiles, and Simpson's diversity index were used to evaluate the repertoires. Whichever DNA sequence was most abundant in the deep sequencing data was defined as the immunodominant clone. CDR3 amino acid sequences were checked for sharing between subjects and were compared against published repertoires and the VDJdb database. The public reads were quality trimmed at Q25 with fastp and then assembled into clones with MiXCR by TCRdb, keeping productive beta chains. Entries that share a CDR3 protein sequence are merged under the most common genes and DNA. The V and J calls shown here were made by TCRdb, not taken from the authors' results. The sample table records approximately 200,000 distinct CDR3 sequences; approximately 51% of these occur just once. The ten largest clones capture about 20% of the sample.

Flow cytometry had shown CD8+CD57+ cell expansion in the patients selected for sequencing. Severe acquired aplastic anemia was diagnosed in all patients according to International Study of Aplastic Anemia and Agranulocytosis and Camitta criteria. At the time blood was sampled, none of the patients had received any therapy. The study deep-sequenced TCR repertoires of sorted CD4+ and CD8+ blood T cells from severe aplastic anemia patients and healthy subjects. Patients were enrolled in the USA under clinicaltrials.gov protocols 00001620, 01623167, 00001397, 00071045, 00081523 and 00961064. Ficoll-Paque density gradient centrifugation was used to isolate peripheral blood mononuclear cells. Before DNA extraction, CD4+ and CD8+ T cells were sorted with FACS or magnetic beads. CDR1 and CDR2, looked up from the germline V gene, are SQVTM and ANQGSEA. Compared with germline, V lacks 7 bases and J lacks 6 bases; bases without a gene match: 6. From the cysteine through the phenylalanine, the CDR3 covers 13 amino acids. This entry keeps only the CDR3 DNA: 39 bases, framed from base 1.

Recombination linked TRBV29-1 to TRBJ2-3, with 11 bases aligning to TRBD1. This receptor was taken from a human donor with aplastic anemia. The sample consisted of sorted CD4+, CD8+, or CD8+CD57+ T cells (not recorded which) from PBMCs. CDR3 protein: CSARTGGADTQYF. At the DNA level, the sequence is TGCAGCGCAAGGACAGGGGGCGCGGATACGCAGTATTTT.